Presented here are 2 T cell receptor beta chains from one specimen sequenced in a study of neoadjuvant nivolumab and ipilimumab in lung cancer (dated by TCRdb to the early 2020s). The time point label for this specimen denotes: at surgical resection after neoadjuvant nivolumab +/- ipilimumab. The library was built by means of the immunoSEQ multiplex PCR assay. TCRdb obtained this table from immuneACCESS and retained in-frame rearrangements with V and J assigned. These tables miss some clones; where compared with another copy, unresolved V genes account for less than half of the shortfall, and the remainder is unexplained. The sample data list 28,000 or so clones, and 83% of these were observed just once. The top ten clonotypes cover approximately 5.1% of the sample. The specimen comprised tumor tissue, sampled after neoadjuvant nivolumab, alone or with ipilimumab, at or shortly before surgery. The receptors derive from an adult with non-small cell lung cancer.

The gene calls are TRBV11-2 and TRBJ2-2; D might be TRBD1 (5 bases). Trimming took 1 base from V and 15 from J, leaving 12 bases between them. The CDR3 sequence is 12 residues long. Germline CDR1 is SGHAT and CDR2 is FQNNGV. This CDR3 reads CASSLGSGKLFF. The CDR3 DNA sequence: TGTGCCAGCAGCTTAGGTTCAGGGAAGTTGTTTTTT.

CDR3 coding DNA: TGTGCCAGCACCACCTTCGGGACCTCAGGAAACACCATATATTTT. As protein: CASTTFGTSGNTIYF. The chain recombines TRBV7-9 with TRBJ1-3; TRBD1 is a possible D gene (5 bases). This CDR3 has 15 residues. From germline, CDR1 is SEHNR and CDR2 FQNEAQ (reference sequence). Trimming took 7 bases from V and 4 from J, leaving 17 bases between them.